These 13 T cell receptor beta chains originate from one sample sequenced in a study of cytomegalovirus exposure and HLA in healthy donors. The PCR made use of 60 Vbeta and 13 Jbeta primers. Some clones are missing from TCRdb's copy, which holds only in-frame ones; the method was immunoSEQ multiplex PCR. The sample yields about 160,000 clones, 60% to 80% seen once. Sequenced sample: PBMCs. The origin of the receptors is a man aged 25-45 years in good health and CMV-seropositive.

The chain combines TRBV29-1 with TRBJ1-6; D remains ambiguous. From germline, CDR1 is SQVTM and CDR2 ANQGSEA. This CDR3 region has 15 residues. V dropped 1 base and J dropped 5 bases, with 12 bases sitting between them. CDR3 sequence (DNA): TGCAGCGTTGAAGGAAACCCGGTCGATAATTCACCCCTCCACTTT. This codes for CSVEGNPVDNSPLHF.

CDR3: CASSPTGASGNTIYF. Here the CDR3 DNA reads TGTGCCAGCAGTCCTACAGGAGCCTCTGGAAACACCATATATTTT. The chain links TRBV6-6 to TRBJ1-3, with D possibly TRBD1 on 5 matching bases. The CDR3 is 15 amino acids. V was shortened by 5 bases and J by 0 bases, with 11 bases between the two germline ends. CDR1 and CDR2 (germline): MNHNY, SVGAGI (reference sequence).

There are a few counts of this clone. This specimen includes other DNA sequences encoding the same CDR3. Here the CDR3 reads CASSGQSNQPQHF. CDR3 nucleotide sequence: TGTGCCAGCAGTGGACAGAGCAATCAGCCCCAGCATTTT. V usage is TRBV6-1 and J usage is TRBJ1-5; D perhaps matches TRBD1 (5 bases). The CDR3 length is 13 residues. Germline loops: CDR1 MNHNS, CDR2 SASEGT. Trimming cost V 4 bases and J 1 base, with 5 bases left between them.

This clone was found once. The V call is TRBV7-9, the J call TRBJ1-2, with 9 bases aligning to TRBD1. The J segment lost 3 bases and the V segment lost 3 bases, leaving 5 bases of the junction unmatched. CDR3 length: 15 residues. From germline, CDR1 is SEHNR and CDR2 FQNEAQ (reference sequence). The CDR3 protein is CASSFTGGSDYGYTF. The CDR3, as DNA: TGTGCCAGCAGCTTTACAGGGGGCTCAGACTATGGCTACACCTTC. Looking up the rest from reference TRBV7-9 and TRBJ1-2 gives the full variable domain: DTGVSQNPRHKITKRGQNVTFRCDPISEHNRLYWYRQTLGQGPEFLTYFQNEAQLEKSRLLSDRFSAERPKGSFSTLEIQRTEQGDSAMYLCASSFTGGSDYGYTFGSGTRLTVV.

This rearrangement joins TRBV7-9 to TRBJ2-4; 7 bases fit TRBD2. The germline V gene encodes CDR1 SEHNR and CDR2 FQNEAQ (reference sequence). The trim removed 5 bases at V and 8 bases at J, leaving 9 bases unmatched. The CDR3 spans 14 residues. The CDR3 sequence is CASSRGEGPDIQYF. The CDR3 bases are TGTGCCAGCAGCCGGGGGGAGGGGCCCGACATTCAGTACTTC.

The chain uses TRBV5-4 and TRBJ2-3, with D unclear. V lost 4 bases and J lost 6, with 12 bases in between. CDR3 length equals 13 residues. Germline V gene sequence: CDR1 SGHNT, CDR2 YYREEE (reference sequence). The CDR3 nucleotides read TGTGCCAGCAGCCTGTCCAGCGTGGATACGCAGTATTTT. This translates into CASSLSSVDTQYF.

The chain's CDR3 is CAWSGQGGVEDIQYF. The CDR3 nucleotides are TGTGCCTGGAGCGGCCAGGGAGGGGTAGAGGACATTCAGTACTTC. The chain uses TRBV30 and TRBJ2-4; 7 bases align to TRBD2. Germline V gives CDR1 GTSNPN, CDR2 SVGIG (reference sequence). V was clipped by 3 bases and J by 8 bases; unmatched bases: 13. CDR3 length: 15 amino acids.

A remark on this clone: Its ends do not fully match the called genes, so a read error is possible. The chain links TRBV7-9 to TRBJ1-5; no firm D call. Germline V gives CDR1 SEHNR, CDR2 FQNEAQ (reference sequence). This CDR3 has 12 amino acids. CDR3 DNA: TGTTCCAGCAGCTGGGCCAATCAGCCCCAGCATTTT. Its translation is CSSSWANQPQHF.

A few counts support this clone. This chain joins TRBV9 and TRBJ2-5; 7 bases map to TRBD2. The CDR3 has 16 amino acids. The junction had 9 bases not matched to a gene; V was cut back by 0 bases and J by 4 bases. Per the germline V gene, CDR1 is SGDLS and CDR2 is YYNGEE. The CDR3 loop reads CASSVGGGGGGETQYF. CDR3 DNA sequence: TGTGCCAGCAGCGTAGGCGGAGGTGGCGGGGGAGAGACCCAGTACTTC.

V is TRBV11-3 and J is TRBJ1-1; D possibly corresponds to TRBD1 (6 bases). The germline CDR1 and CDR2 sequences are SGHNT and YENEEA. CDR3 length equals 14 residues. The V end was cut by 2 bases, the J end by 4 bases, with 11 bases between. CDR3: CASSLRGMGTEAFF. The CDR3 DNA follows: TGTGCCAGCAGCTTAAGGGGGATGGGCACTGAAGCTTTCTTT.

This chain links TRBV5-1 with TRBJ1-4; no clear D. There are 18 residues in the CDR3. From germline, CDR1 is SGHRS and CDR2 YFSETQ. The V gene lost 0 bases and the J gene lost 5 bases, with 20 bases spanning the gap. The CDR3 DNA sequence: TGCGCCAGCAGCTTGGCCGGTCGTCTCGACACGGAAAATGAAAAACTGTTTTTT. This codes for CASSLAGRLDTENEKLFF.

The chain uses TRBV19 and TRBJ1-4, with D uncertain. The germline V gene encodes CDR1 LNHDA and CDR2 SQIVND (reference sequence). Trimming pared 2 bases from V and 5 bases from J, leaving 15 bases between. This CDR3 has 16 amino acids. The CDR3 reads CASSIMHRLSNEKLFF. The CDR3 DNA reads TGTGCCAGTAGTATAATGCACCGACTTTCCAATGAAAAACTGTTTTTT.

The V gene is TRBV6-1, the J gene TRBJ1-5, with unresolved D. CDR1 and CDR2 (germline): MNHNS, SASEGT. This CDR3 has 16 residues. Trimming removed 0 bases from V and 1 base from J, with 10 bases in between. The CDR3 coding sequence is TGTGCCAGCAGTGAAGCGAGCTACGGGAGCAATCAGCCCCAGCATTTT. This gives the protein CASSEASYGSNQPQHF.